This T cell receptor (beta chain) was found in a study of blood T cells in healthy people across ages. The use of a sample-barcoded 5' primer and a J-beta primer mix characterized a second PCR of roughly 6 to 11 cycles. With 12 random nucleotides, a template-switch adaptor tagged each individual cDNA molecule. TCRdb re-derived calls from the 5' RACE reads in MiXCR, one entry per CDR3 protein. The sample records hundreds of thousands of distinct CDR3 sequences, over 40% being singletons. The draw of peripheral blood yielded ten milliliters from each donor. Study-wide findings and caveats: In long-lived donors, naive CD4+ cell counts and diversity exceeded those of aged donors.

This clonotype was seen more than once but under ten times. Its antigen is not known. Germline CDR1 is SNHLY and CDR2 is FYNNEI. The CDR3 contains 11 residues. V lost 10 bases and J lost 3, with 9 bases in between. The chain joins TRBV2 to TRBJ1-1; weak D call: TRBD1 (5 bases). Sequencing input: blood. The source of this sequence is a woman older than 75 in good health. The chain's CDR3 is CATGGDTEAFF. CDR3 bases: TGTGCCACTGGGGGTGACACTGAAGCTTTCTTT.